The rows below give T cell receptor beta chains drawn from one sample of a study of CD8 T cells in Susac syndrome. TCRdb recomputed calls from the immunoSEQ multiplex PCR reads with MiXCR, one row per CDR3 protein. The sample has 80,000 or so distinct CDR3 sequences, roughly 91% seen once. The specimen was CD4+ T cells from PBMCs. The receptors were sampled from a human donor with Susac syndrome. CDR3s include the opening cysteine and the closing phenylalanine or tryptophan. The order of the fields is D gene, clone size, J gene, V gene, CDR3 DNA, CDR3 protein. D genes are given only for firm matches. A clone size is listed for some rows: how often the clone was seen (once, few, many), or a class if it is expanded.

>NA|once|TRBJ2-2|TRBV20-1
TGCAGTGCGGTCAGGGGGAACACCGGGGAGCTGTTTTTT
CSAVRGNTGELFF
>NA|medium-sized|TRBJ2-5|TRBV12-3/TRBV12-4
TGTGCCAGCAGCCTTCAAGAGACCCAGTACTTC
CASSLQETQYF
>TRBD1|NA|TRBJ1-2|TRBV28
TGTGCCAGCAGTTTACTCCCGGGACAGGGAGACTATGGCTACACCTTC
CASSLLPGQGDYGYTF
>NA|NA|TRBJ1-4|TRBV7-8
TGTGCCAGCAGCTTAGCCCTGGAGAAGGGGGTGATTCAGGAAAAACTGTTTTTT
CASSLALEKGVIQEKLFF
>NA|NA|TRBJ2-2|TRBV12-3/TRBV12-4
TGTGCCAGCAGGCGGGCGGGGAACACCGGGGAGCTGTTTTTT
CASRRAGNTGELFF
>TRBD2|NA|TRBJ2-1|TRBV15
TGTGCCACCAGCAGAGATCCCCTAGCGGGGGGGCCAAATGAGCAGTTCTTC
CATSRDPLAGGPNEQFF
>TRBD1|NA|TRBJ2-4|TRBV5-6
TGTGCCAGCAGCTTGAGAGGGACAGGGAACATTCAGTACTTC
CASSLRGTGNIQYF
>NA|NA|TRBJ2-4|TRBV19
TGTGCCAGTAGGGGACACCACGACATTCAGTACTTC
CASRGHHDIQYF
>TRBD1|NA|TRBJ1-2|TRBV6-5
TGTGCCAGCAGGGCAAGGGGGCCAGGCTATGGCTACACCTTC
CASRARGPGYGYTF
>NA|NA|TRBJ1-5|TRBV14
TGTGCCAGCAGCTACACCAATCAGCCCCAGCATTTT
CASSYTNQPQHF
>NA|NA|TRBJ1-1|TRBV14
TGTGCCAGCAGCCAAGGGTACAGGGTAGGTACTGAAGCTTTCTTT
CASSQGYRVGTEAFF
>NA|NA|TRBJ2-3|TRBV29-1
TGCAGCGTCCAAGCTAGCACAGATACGCAGTATTTT
CSVQASTDTQYF
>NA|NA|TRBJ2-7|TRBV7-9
TGTGCCAGCACCCCCGATAGCGGTCCCTACGAGCAGTACTTC
CASTPDSGPYEQYF
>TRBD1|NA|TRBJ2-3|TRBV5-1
TGCGCCAGCAGCTTGACCGGGACAGGCTTCACAGATACGCAGTATTTT
CASSLTGTGFTDTQYF
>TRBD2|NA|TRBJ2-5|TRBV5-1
TGCGCCAGCAGCCTCACTAGCGGGGGAACCCAAGAGACCCAGTACTTC
CASSLTSGGTQETQYF
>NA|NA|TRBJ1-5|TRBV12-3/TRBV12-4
TGTGCCAGCAGCGACAGATATCAGCCCCAGCATTTT
CASSDRYQPQHF
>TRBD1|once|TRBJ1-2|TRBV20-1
TGCAGTGCTAGAGGAGGGGGCGCGTTGGTCTACACCTTC
CSARGGGALVYTF
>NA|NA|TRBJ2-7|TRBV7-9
TGTGCCAGCAGCTTGTCGGCCCTCTACGAGCAGTACTTC
CASSLSALYEQYF
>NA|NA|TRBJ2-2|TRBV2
TGTGCCAGCGGTTCTAGGGCGTCGAACACCGGGGAGCTGTTTTTT
CASGSRASNTGELFF
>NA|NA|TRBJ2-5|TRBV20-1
TGCAGTGCTAGTCTAGGCAGTTTGGAAGTGACCCAGTACTTC
CSASLGSLEVTQYF
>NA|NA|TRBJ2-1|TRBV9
TGTGCCAGCAGCGTAGGCGCGGGACAATCCTACAATGAGCAGTTCTTC
CASSVGAGQSYNEQFF
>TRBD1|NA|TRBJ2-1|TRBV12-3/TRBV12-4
TGTGCCAGCAGGAACATGCTGGGGACAGGTCACAATGAGCAGTTCTTC
CASRNMLGTGHNEQFF
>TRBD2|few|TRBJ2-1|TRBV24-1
TGTGCCACCAGTGACTGGACTAGCGGGAGGACTAACAATGAGCAGTTCTTC
CATSDWTSGRTNNEQFF
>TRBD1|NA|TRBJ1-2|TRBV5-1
TGCGCCAGCAGCCCCGGGACAGGTAGAGAGGGCTACACCTTC
CASSPGTGREGYTF
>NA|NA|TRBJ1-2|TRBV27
TGTGCCAGCAGCCGGGACCGCCATAACTATGGCTACACCTTC
CASSRDRHNYGYTF
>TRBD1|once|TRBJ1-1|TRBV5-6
TGTGCCAGCAGCTACATCAGGGGGCACGACACTGAAGCTTTCTTT
CASSYIRGHDTEAFF
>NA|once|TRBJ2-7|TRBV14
TGTGCCAGCAGCCAAGCTCCGGGGAGGGGGCGCACGGGGCAGTACTTC
CASSQAPGRGRTGQYF
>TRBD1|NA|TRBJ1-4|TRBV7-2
TGTGCCAGCAGCCTAGTGGTTGGGACAGGGAATGAAAAACTGTTTTTT
CASSLVVGTGNEKLFF
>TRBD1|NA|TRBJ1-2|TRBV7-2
TGTGCCAGCAGCAAATTGGGACAGGGGACCTATGGCTACACCTTC
CASSKLGQGTYGYTF
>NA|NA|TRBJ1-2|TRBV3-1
TGTGCCAGCAGCCGGAACGACAGAGGGAATAACTATGGCTACACCTTC
CASSRNDRGNNYGYTF
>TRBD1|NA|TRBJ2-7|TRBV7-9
TGTGCCAGCAGCCTTGGACAGGGGGTCTCCTACGAGCAGTACTTC
CASSLGQGVSYEQYF